These 22 T cell receptor beta chains were all obtained from the same sample, sequenced in a study of cytomegalovirus exposure and HLA in healthy donors (TCRdb year 2017). Library creation used the immunoSEQ multiplex PCR assay. A mixture of 60 forward primers for TCR Vbeta segments and 13 reverse primers for TCR Jbeta segments was used in the multiplex PCR. TCRdb took this table from immuneACCESS and kept in-frame rearrangements with V and J called. Such tables lack part of the clones; where checked against another copy, unresolved V genes explain under half of the gap, and the rest is unexplained. The sample table holds about 160,000 clones, of which roughly 80% were seen once. The ten largest clones take up 4.9% of the sample. Sequenced: PBMCs. These receptors originate from a male donor in good health and CMV-seronegative.

The V call is TRBV2, the J call TRBJ2-7; D might be TRBD1 (5 bases). CDR3 length equals 11 residues. Germline CDR1 is SNHLY and CDR2 is FYNNEI. V was clipped by 11 bases and J by 4 bases, with 12 bases between them. The CDR3 loop reads CACGQGYEQYF. Here the CDR3 DNA reads TGTGCCTGCGGCCAGGGATACGAGCAGTACTTC.

The rearrangement links TRBV19 to TRBJ2-1; the D gene is possibly TRBD1 (5 bases). The CDR3 has 14 amino acids. The V end was cut by 4 bases, the J end by 4 bases, with 11 bases between. Per germline, CDR1 LNHDA and CDR2 SQIVND (reference sequence). The CDR3 region has the DNA TGTGCCAGTAGTAGTCAGGGAATATACAATGAGCAGTTCTTC. Amino acid sequence: CASSSQGIYNEQFF.

This clone appeared a single time. The rearrangement joins TRBV7-6 to TRBJ2-5, with D unclear. V shed 5 bases and J shed 2 bases, with 12 bases lying between them. The germline V gene encodes CDR1 SGHVS and CDR2 FNYEAQ. The CDR3 totals 14 residues. CDR3 bases: TGTGCCAGCAGCGGAACTGCGGATCAAGAGACCCAGTACTTC. Its translation is CASSGTADQETQYF.

In this sample, this clone is medium-sized. This chain uses TRBV4-2 with TRBJ2-3; 8 bases are a match to TRBD1. The CDR3 extends over 16 amino acids. Trimming removed 0 bases from V and 1 base from J; junction bases left unmatched: 3. CDR1 is LGHNA and CDR2 is YNFKEQ in the germline V gene. CDR3 bases: TGTGCCAGCAGCCAAGATCCGACAGGGGGCACAGATACGCAGTATTTT. Its protein product is CASSQDPTGGTDTQYF.

This clone was detected once. This sequence joins TRBV7-9 and TRBJ1-3; no definite D call. V dropped 7 bases and J dropped 3 bases, with 7 bases sitting between them. The CDR3 sequence is 12 residues long. Germline CDR1 SEHNR, CDR2 FQNEAQ (reference sequence). CDR3 loop: CASTGNGNTIYF. The CDR3 nucleotides are TGTGCCAGCACGGGAAATGGAAACACCATATATTTT.

This clone was detected once. The genes are TRBV5-3 and TRBJ2-1; 14 bases are a match to TRBD2. TRBV5-3 has ORF status, its function being uncertain. Germline trimming cut 2 bases from V and 14 bases from J; bases unmatched to any gene: 12. The CDR3 consists of 16 residues. Here the CDR3 DNA reads TGTGCCAGAAGCTTCCGACGGAGACTAGCGGGGGGGCCAGAGTTCTTC. Protein sequence: CARSFRRRLAGGPEFF.

The chain recombines TRBV7-9 with TRBJ1-4; no reliable D call. Germline V CDR1 and CDR2: SEHNR, FQNEAQ (reference sequence). The CDR3 sequence is 15 residues long. Deletions cut 1 base from V and 0 bases from J, with 6 bases between. The CDR3 loop reads CASSLGQPTNEKLFF. Written as DNA, the CDR3 is TGTGCCAGCAGCTTAGGACAACCAACTAATGAAAAACTGTTTTTT.

V usage is TRBV5-1 and J usage is TRBJ2-3, with D maybe TRBD1 (6 bases). The germline V gene encodes CDR1 SGHRS and CDR2 YFSETQ. V lost 3 bases, J lost 4 bases, and 12 bases lay in between. This CDR3 spans 14 amino acids. The CDR3 DNA follows: TGCGCCAGCAGCTCGGCCAGGGGTCCAGATACGCAGTATTTT. It specifies CASSSARGPDTQYF.

The chain carries TRBV6-1 and TRBJ1-5; D perhaps matches TRBD1 (6 bases). The CDR3 loop spans 15 amino acids. V lost 4 bases and J 5 bases, leaving 15 bases between the germline ends. CDR1 MNHNS and CDR2 SASEGT come from the germline V gene. CDR3 residues: CASSVGTGHHQPQHF. In DNA, the CDR3 is TGTGCCAGCAGTGTAGGAACAGGGCACCATCAGCCCCAGCATTTT.

The rearrangement uses TRBV7-2 and TRBJ2-7; D is undetermined. The CDR3 sequence is 14 residues long. In germline, CDR1 is SGHTA, CDR2 FQGNSA. V lost 1 base and J 2 bases, leaving 9 bases between the germline ends. The DNA of the CDR3 is TGTGCCAGCAGCTTAGTGGAGCATACCTACGAGCAGTACTTC. This gives the protein CASSLVEHTYEQYF.

This clone was seen a few times. The sample holds other DNA sequences that translate to the same CDR3. The genes are TRBV7-8 and TRBJ1-2, with 11 nucleotides matching TRBD1. Germline assignment: CDR1 SGHVS and CDR2 FQNEAQ. V dropped 2 bases and J dropped 6; count of bases not matched to a gene: 5. CDR3 length: 15 amino acids. The CDR3 nucleotides are TGTGCCAGCAGCTTAATGGGACAGGGGGTTGATGGCTACACCTTC. This codes for CASSLMGQGVDGYTF.

The V and J genes are TRBV6-1 and TRBJ2-7; 10 positions match TRBD1. V dropped 4 bases and J dropped 4; count of bases not matched to a gene: 7. Per germline, CDR1 MNHNS and CDR2 SASEGT. There are 15 residues in the CDR3. The CDR3: CASSGRDRGTYEQYF. The DNA for the CDR3 is TGTGCCAGCAGTGGCCGGGACAGGGGCACTTACGAGCAGTACTTC.

This clone showed up just once. V gene TRBV27 combines with J gene TRBJ1-4; TRBD1 agrees at 7 bases. V was pared by 5 bases and J by 3 bases, with 9 bases of the junction left unmatched. The CDR3 consists of 16 residues. The germline gives CDR1 MNHEY, CDR2 SMNVEV (reference sequence). CDR3 sequence reads: CASSLQQTGSNEKLFF. In DNA form, the CDR3 reads TGTGCCAGCAGTCTCCAACAGACAGGGTCTAATGAAAAACTGTTTTTT.

This clone is termed medium-sized (0.01 to 0.1%). This sequence joins TRBV6-4 and TRBJ2-3, with 10 bases lining up with TRBD2. CDR3 length equals 15 residues. Germline CDR1 MRHNA, CDR2 SNTAGT. The J segment lost 2 bases and the V segment lost 2 bases, leaving 1 base of the junction unmatched. Here the CDR3 reads CASSDSGGATDTQYF. The CDR3 DNA reads as TGTGCCAGCAGTGACAGCGGGGGGGCCACAGATACGCAGTATTTT.

The chain is built from TRBV5-4 and TRBJ2-3; D is undetermined. V dropped 4 bases and J dropped 3 bases, with 6 bases sitting between them. This CDR3 has 12 residues. Germline V gene data show CDR1 as SGHNT and CDR2 as YYREEE (reference sequence). CDR3 amino acids: CASSPKTDTQYF. CDR3 in DNA: TGTGCCAGCAGCCCCAAAACAGATACGCAGTATTTT.

As to this clone: The same CDR3 can be traced to other DNA sequences in this sample. The chain recombines TRBV18 with TRBJ2-1; possible D gene TRBD2, 7 bases. Germline CDR1 and CDR2: KGHSH and LQKENI. The CDR3 is made up of 12 amino acids. V gave up 3 bases and J gave up 10 bases, with 10 bases separating them. The CDR3 sequence: CASSPSGGEQFF. In DNA, the CDR3 is TGTGCCAGCTCACCGTCGGGGGGCGAGCAGTTCTTC. The full variable domain, in which reference TRBV18 and TRBJ2-1 provide the parts outside the CDR3, is NAGVMQNPRHLVRRRGQEARLRCSPMKGHSHVYWYRQLPEEGLKFMVYLQKENIIDESGMPKERFSAEFPKEGPSILRIQQVVRGDSAAYFCASSPSGGEQFFGPGTRLTVL.

The chain links TRBV5-1 to TRBJ2-2, with TRBD2 identical over 13 bases. The CDR3 is 17 residues long. The V gene's germline CDR1 is SGHRS and CDR2 YFSETQ. V trimming: 3 bases; J trimming: 7 bases; junction bases outside the gene matches: 9. In DNA, the CDR3 is TGCGCCAGCAGCTCGAGTACTAGCGGGGGGGCTGTCGGGGAGCTGTTTTTT. Encoded protein: CASSSSTSGGAVGELFF.

The chain couples TRBV6-6 to TRBJ2-5; 7 nucleotides match TRBD2. Unmatched junction bases numbered 7, after V lost 7 bases and J lost 2 bases. The CDR3 covers 14 residues. In germline, CDR1 is MNHNY, CDR2 SVGAGI (reference sequence). This CDR3 reads CASTTASGQETQYF. The CDR3, as DNA: TGTGCCAGCACCACCGCTAGCGGACAAGAGACCCAGTACTTC.

Notes on this clone: Other DNA sequences of this sample code for an identical CDR3. The J gene is TRBJ1-4, the V gene TRBV6-6; D gene ambiguous. This CDR3 spans 16 amino acids. The ends were cut back, 0 bases at V and 0 bases at J, with 8 bases in the middle. The germline gives CDR1 MNHNY, CDR2 SVGAGI (reference sequence). CDR3 protein: CASSYSSGATNEKLFF. The CDR3 bases are TGTGCCAGCAGTTACTCGTCCGGAGCAACTAATGAAAAACTGTTTTTT.

In DNA form, the CDR3 reads TGTGCCAGCAGCCAACAGGAGGGACTCCGCGGTCCAGATACGCAGTATTTT. Translation: CASSQQEGLRGPDTQYF. The gene calls are TRBV7-9 and TRBJ2-3, with a possible D match to TRBD2 (6 bases). The V end lost 5 bases, the J end lost 4 bases, and 22 bases lay between the germline ends. Germline V lookup: CDR1 SEHNR, CDR2 FQNEAQ (reference sequence). The CDR3 sequence is 17 residues long.

The table lists this clone with a count of one. J is TRBJ1-1 and V is TRBV15, with D perhaps matching TRBD1 (6 bases). From germline, CDR1 is LNHNV and CDR2 YYDKDF (reference sequence). The CDR3 covers 14 residues. Trimming left V 7 bases short and J 6 bases short, with 18 bases between. The CDR3 nucleotides read TGTGCCACCATCGAGACAGGTGGGACGGCTGAAGCTTTCTTT. Protein sequence: CATIETGGTAEAFF.

Here the CDR3 DNA reads TGTGCCAGCAGCTTTAGACTAGCGGGGGTACAAGAGACCCAGTACTTC. It translates to CASSFRLAGVQETQYF. The chain is built from TRBV7-8 and TRBJ2-5, with TRBD2 matching 12 bases. Germline loops: CDR1 SGHVS, CDR2 FQNEAQ. V was pared by 3 bases and J by 2 bases, with 4 bases of the junction left unmatched. This CDR3 is built from 16 residues.